This T cell receptor (beta chain) was documented in a study of T cell responses to AZD1222 COVID-19 vaccine. The study, taken as a whole, reports: Donors skewed white British and female; clonal diversity was possibly underestimated.

In this sample, this clone turned up a few times. The antigen remains unidentified. Measured with immunoSEQ multiplex PCR; TCRdb has only the in-frame clones, and not every one. The profile shows around 65,000 clones, around 75% of them singletons. Germline V lookup: CDR1 LGHDT, CDR2 YNNKEL (reference sequence). The length of the CDR3 is 15 residues. V was pared by 4 bases and J by 3 bases, with 8 bases of the junction left unmatched. The chain uses TRBV3-1 (or the pseudogene TRBV3-2) and TRBJ2-7; 8 bases line up with TRBD1. The sequence derives from an adult in good health. The sample here was peripheral blood, taken on day 0 of AZD1222 vaccination. The CDR3 region has the DNA TGTGCCAGCAGCCCCAGACAGGGGTCCCTCTACGAGCAGTACTTC. Its protein is CASSPRQGSLYEQYF.